The clone carrying this TCR beta chain was detected only a few times. The antigen is unknown. The germline V gene has CDR1 SGHVS and CDR2 FQNEAQ. Trimming removed 5 bases from V and 4 bases from J, with 12 bases in between. CDR3 length: 14 residues. Researchers ran the PCR with 60 Vbeta and 13 Jbeta primers. Sequencing used immunoSEQ multiplex PCR; TCRdb keeps in-frame clones, though not all of them. Here the sample spans 180,000 or so clones, 60% to 85% being singletons. This sample was included in a study of cytomegalovirus exposure and HLA in healthy donors. Study at large: An earlier analysis identified 120 million or so unique TCR beta sequences in about 179 million T cells. Study-wide results and caveats: The authors assumed roughly uniform sequencing depth across donors for presence/absence analyses.

V is TRBV7-8 and J is TRBJ1-5; D unresolved. This clonotype was obtained from a man aged 18 to 29 in good health and CMV-seronegative. The sample comprised PBMCs. The CDR3 region has the DNA TGTGCCAGCAGCCCTATGATCGGTAATCAGCCCCAGCATTTT. Translated: CASSPMIGNQPQHF.